This TCR beta chain originates from a study of tumor-infiltrating lymphocytes in primary liver carcinoma. Study details: Sample yields, roughly 3.5 to 8 million productive TCRbeta reads, were similar across the tissue types.

Starting from 500 ng of total RNA, TCR beta cDNA was produced with a primer in the constant region. Libraries for TCR beta were built through three nested multiplex PCR rounds, which together made up a slightly modified ARM-PCR procedure. Primers for the first two PCR rounds were TRBV1-TRBV30 forward primers and a C-beta reverse primer (about 9 cycles per round). One entry per CDR3 protein results from TCRdb running MiXCR on the multiplex PCR reads. The sample shows approximately 300,000 distinct CDR3 sequences, 50% to 70% of them seen only once. The CDR3 is made up of 13 amino acids. The V gene lost 5 bases and the J gene lost 9 bases, with 11 bases spanning the gap. Germline loops: CDR1 MNHEY, CDR2 SVGAGI. Germline DNA was also extracted, while the blood RNA originated from unsorted whole blood. There were only treatment-naive patients, all with chronic HBV infection. Whole-study findings and limits: Tumor region pairs overlapped more than did tumor-adjacent and tumor-blood pairs.

In the case of this clonotype: Its specificity is not known. A much larger clone sits a single nucleotide away, making a read error possible.

Material: peripheral blood. The V gene is TRBV6-5, the J gene TRBJ1-6; D is possibly TRBD1 (5 bases). This sequence originates from a man aged 35 to 55 with primary liver carcinoma and hepatitis B virus infection. The DNA for the CDR3 is TGTGCCAGCAGTACCGGACAATTTTCACCCCTCCACTTT. Translation gives CASSTGQFSPLHF.